Below, 3 T cell receptor beta chains from the same sample are listed, as sequenced in a study of beta chain features in type 1 diabetes. Sequenced material consisted of expressed TCRB transcripts (all of the isolated RNA was reverse transcribed). Clones were read by immunoSEQ multiplex PCR, and TCRdb kept only the in-frame ones, dropping some. The table records hundreds of thousands of clones, around a sixth of them present only once. The sequencing input was naive CD4+ T cells from blood. The origin of the receptors is a man younger than 35 in good health.

V and J are TRBV7-2 and TRBJ1-1; D remains unclear. V was trimmed by 5 bases and J by 5 bases, leaving 12 bases between them. The CDR3 loop spans 13 amino acids. Germline CDR1 is SGHTA and CDR2 is FQGNSA. In DNA form, the CDR3 reads TGTGCCAGCAGCGGTCAGGCGGGAACTGAAGCTTTCTTT. This translates into CASSGQAGTEAFF.

The V call is TRBV6-6, the J call TRBJ1-5; D uncertain. This CDR3 region has 16 residues. From germline, CDR1 is MNHNY and CDR2 SVGAGI (reference sequence). V was clipped by 0 bases and J by 1 base, with 10 bases between them. The CDR3 sequence is CASSYSPRRSNQPQHF. Here the CDR3 DNA reads TGTGCCAGCAGTTACTCGCCTAGGAGGAGCAATCAGCCCCAGCATTTT.

There are a few counts of this clone. Other DNA variants within this sample encode the same CDR3. This sequence joins TRBV7-3 and TRBJ2-1; no clear D. The ends were cut back, 5 bases at V and 0 bases at J, with 8 bases in the middle. In germline, CDR1 is SGHTA, CDR2 FQGTGA. There are 14 residues in the CDR3. CDR3 sequence (DNA): TGTGCCAGCAGCCTGCTCGGCTCCTACAATGAGCAGTTCTTC. Amino acid sequence: CASSLLGSYNEQFF.